This T cell receptor beta chain was found in a study of cytomegalovirus exposure and HLA in healthy donors. The study's findings and limits: Donors belonging to an Asian-associated ancestry cluster reportedly showed fewer N-insertions in productive TCRs than the roughly 670-donor mean, according to what a later analysis found.

PCR employed 60 Vbeta and 13 Jbeta primers. Using immunoSEQ multiplex PCR, the repertoire was profiled, and TCRdb retains in-frame clones only, with some absent. This sample has roughly 130,000 clones; about 80% occur once, and the top ten carry 2% to 3%. The CDR3 has 15 amino acids. V dropped 3 bases and J dropped 6; count of bases not matched to a gene: 5. The germline CDR1 and CDR2 sequences are LNHDA and SQIVND (reference sequence). About this clone itself: The antigen is unknown.

This clonotype was sampled from a man aged 25-45 years in good health and CMV-seronegative. The sequencing sample was made of PBMCs. The genes are TRBV19 and TRBJ2-1; 10 bases are a match to TRBD2. CDR3 sequence (DNA): TGTGCCAGTAGTATCGCTAGCGGGAGTGTCAATGAGCAGTTCTTC. Translation: CASSIASGSVNEQFF. Variable domain in full (rest from reference TRBV19 and TRBJ2-1): DGGITQSPKYLFRKEGQNVTLSCEQNLNHDAMYWYRQDPGQGLRLIYYSQIVNDFQKGDIAEGYSVSREKKESFPLTVTSAQKNPTAFYLCASSIASGSVNEQFFGPGTRLTVL.